The subject of this entry is one T cell receptor (beta chain). Germline CDR1 is LNHDA and CDR2 is SQIVND (reference sequence). The CDR3 is made up of 15 amino acids. J was trimmed by 5 bases and V by 3 bases; bases with no gene match: 5. Produced via immunoSEQ multiplex PCR; TCRdb's table is partial and in-frame only. There are 200,000 to 250,000 clones in the sample; 75% to 90% occur only once, and 4% to 5.5% lies in the top ten. The entry originates in a study of blood T cell repertoires in COVID-19. Overall study: Sources were T cells, B-cell-depleted T cells, or PBMCs; the material itself was cDNA or gDNA.

The sequenced material came from peripheral blood. The chain links TRBV19 to TRBJ1-4; 8 nucleotides match TRBD1. The sequence came from a middle-aged woman with acute or convalescent COVID-19. The CDR3, as DNA: TGTGCCAGTAGTATGCGGACAGGGAGGAATGAAAAACTGTTTTTT. Translation gives CASSMRTGRNEKLFF.